This entry is about one TCR beta chain. Sequencing of TCR beta, carried out with a high-throughput approach, was applied to CD8+ and CD4+ T cells from the blood. TEMRA cells underwent FACS enrichment and CD8+ and CD4+ T cells underwent negative isolation. The data belong to a study of CD8 T cells in Susac syndrome. The V end was cut by 0 bases, the J end by 5 bases, with 7 bases between. Germline V gene data show CDR1 as SNHLY and CDR2 as FYNNEI. This CDR3 has 13 residues. After extraction with the RNeasy kit, about 0.5 to 1 ug of the RNA was reverse transcribed using random hexamers. Using its own MiXCR run on the immunoSEQ multiplex PCR reads, TCRdb lists one record per CDR3 protein. Here the sample spans approximately 200,000 distinct CDR3 sequences, roughly nine tenths being singletons.

This receptor was obtained from a human donor with multiple sclerosis. The chain has TRBV2 and TRBJ1-1; D gene unclear. Sequenced sample: CD8+ T cells from PBMCs. CDR3 DNA sequence: TGTGCCAGCAGTGAAGCGTTCCGGACTGAAGCTTTCTTT. This gives the protein CASSEAFRTEAFF. Looking up the rest from reference TRBV2 and TRBJ1-1 gives the full variable domain: EPEVTQTPSHQVTQMGQEVILRCVPISNHLYFYWYRQILGQKVEFLVSFYNNEISEKSEIFDDQFSVERPDGSNFTLKIRSTKLEDSAMYFCASSEAFRTEAFFGQGTRLTVV.